Given below is one TCR beta chain in context. Antigen: not known. Germline V gene lookup returns CDR1 MDHEN and CDR2 SYDVKM. The CDR3 totals 13 residues. V lost 7 bases, J lost 7 bases, and 11 bases lay in between. This entry comes from a study of OX40 agonist ivuxolimab in advanced cancers. Across the study: Treatment of patients was with ivuxolimab, an agonistic anti-OX40 (CD134) antibody. Those enrolled were approximately 83% male, with a mean age of approximately 60 years and ages from about 20 to 90. Overall study results and limits: CD8+ T cells averaged more expanded clones than CD4+.

Clones were sequenced by immunoSEQ multiplex PCR, and TCRdb holds only the in-frame ones, with some missing. The sample lists about 49,000 clones, roughly 85% occurring once. The sequence was collected from an adult with an advanced solid tumor such as melanoma, head and neck, liver or kidney cancer. The chain employs TRBV28 and TRBJ1-6, with a possible D match to TRBD1 (5 bases). The sequencing here drew on CD4+ or CD8+ T cells sorted from blood, taken in a trial of the OX40 agonist ivuxolimab. CDR3 coding DNA: TGTGCCAGCACCTTCGGGGGGAATTCACCCCTCCACTTT. This sequence encodes CASTFGGNSPLHF. Full variable domain (remainder filled in from reference TRBV28 and TRBJ1-6): DVKVTQSSRYLVKRTGEKVFLECVQDMDHENMFWYRQDPGLGLRLIYFSYDVKMKEKGDIPEGYSVSREKKERFSLILESASTNQTSMYLCASTFGGNSPLHFGNGTRLTVT.